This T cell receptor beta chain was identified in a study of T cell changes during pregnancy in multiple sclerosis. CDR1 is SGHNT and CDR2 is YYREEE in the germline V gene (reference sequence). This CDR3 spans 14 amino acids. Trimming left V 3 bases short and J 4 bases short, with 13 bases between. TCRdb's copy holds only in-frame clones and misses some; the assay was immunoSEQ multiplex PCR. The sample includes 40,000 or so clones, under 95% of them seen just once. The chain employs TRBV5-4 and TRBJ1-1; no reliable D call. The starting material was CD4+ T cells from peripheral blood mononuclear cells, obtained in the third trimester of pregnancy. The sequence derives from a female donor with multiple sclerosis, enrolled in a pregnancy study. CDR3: CASSSWGGSTEAFF. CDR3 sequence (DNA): TGTGCCAGCAGCTCATGGGGAGGGAGCACTGAAGCTTTCTTT.